This passage covers 27 T cell receptor beta chains from one sample sequenced in a study of early T cells in non-severe SARS-CoV-2 infection. A single record per CDR3 protein comes from TCRdb applying MiXCR to the 5' RACE reads. The sample has over 90,000 distinct CDR3 sequences, around 13% seen once. Material for sequencing was whole blood. These receptors all come from an adult who was a healthcare worker with PCR-confirmed SARS-CoV-2 infection or an uninfected control (not recorded which).

This clonotype was observed many times. The V gene is TRBV3-1, the J gene TRBJ2-5; TRBD2 might be the D (5 bases). Germline CDR1 is LGHDT and CDR2 is YNNKEL (reference sequence). CDR3 size: 14 residues. The V gene lost 1 base and the J gene lost 5 bases, with 11 bases spanning the gap. CDR3 region: CASSQVSRGETQYF. In DNA form, the CDR3 reads TGTGCCAGCAGCCAAGTCAGTCGCGGGGAGACCCAGTACTTC.

The rearrangement joins TRBV2 to TRBJ2-1; D unclear. The V and J ends lost 2 bases and 0 bases respectively, with 11 bases between them. The CDR3 has 16 amino acids. Germline V gives CDR1 SNHLY, CDR2 FYNNEI. In nucleotides, the CDR3 is TGTGCCAGCAGTGAAAGGTGGATCAGCTCCTACAATGAGCAGTTCTTC. Translating gives CASSERWISSYNEQFF.

This clonotype has more than one count but fewer than ten. This chain connects TRBV6-1 to TRBJ2-3; 9 bases are a match to TRBD1. Losses at the gene ends were 8 bases for V and 4 bases for J; bases not matched to a gene: 13. Per germline, CDR1 MNHNS and CDR2 SASEGT. The length of the CDR3 is 16 residues. The CDR3 DNA is TGTGCCAGCCCTGATGTGGGGGACAGGGTGGCAGATACGCAGTATTTT. This codes for CASPDVGDRVADTQYF.

This clonotype was observed many times. This chain links TRBV5-5 with TRBJ1-1, with 7 bases identical to TRBD1. The CDR3 covers 15 residues. Trimming cost V 1 base and J 10 bases; bases outside gene matches: 13. Germline CDR1 SGHKS, CDR2 YYEKEE (reference sequence). CDR3 DNA sequence: TGTGCCAGCAGCTTGTGGGCAGGGGGATCAACCGGAGCTTTCTTT. It yields the protein CASSLWAGGSTGAFF.

This chain connects TRBV5-4 to TRBJ2-5, with D perhaps TRBD1 or TRBD2 (6 bases each). This CDR3 region has 15 residues. Germline assignment: CDR1 SGHNT and CDR2 YYREEE (reference sequence). The V end lost 4 bases, the J end lost 2 bases, and 15 bases lay between the germline ends. The CDR3 nucleotides read TGTGCCAGCAGCCCAACAACGGGGGCTCAAGAGACCCAGTACTTC. This codes for CASSPTTGAQETQYF. Based on the CDR3 plus reference TRBV5-4 and TRBJ2-5, the full variable domain is ETGVTQSPTHLIKTRGQQVTLRCSSQSGHNTVSWYQQALGQGPQFIFQYYREEENGRGNFPPRFSGLQFPNYSSELNVNALELDDSALYLCASSPTTGAQETQYFGPGTRLLVL.

This clonotype occurred a few times. The chain links TRBV11-2 to TRBJ1-2; no clear D gene. V shed 5 bases and J shed 0 bases, with 10 bases lying between them. The germline gives CDR1 SGHAT, CDR2 FQNNGV. CDR3 length: 14 residues. CDR3: CASSPGQANYGYTF. DNA for the CDR3: TGTGCCAGCAGCCCCGGTCAAGCTAACTATGGCTACACCTTC. Variable domain in full (rest from reference TRBV11-2 and TRBJ1-2): EAGVAQSPRYKIIEKRQSVAFWCNPISGHATLYWYQQILGQGPKLLIQFQNNGVVDDSQLPKDRFSAERLKGVDSTLKIQPAKLEDSAVYLCASSPGQANYGYTFGSGTRLTVV.

This clonotype was seen ten or more times. The chain links TRBV28 to TRBJ2-5, with TRBD2 as a possible D gene (5 bases). This CDR3 has 15 residues. Germline loops: CDR1 MDHEN, CDR2 SYDVKM. Trimming took 2 bases from V and 2 from J, leaving 12 bases between them. The CDR3 sequence: CASSLSVSGQETQYF. The DNA of the CDR3 is TGTGCCAGCAGTTTAAGCGTTTCGGGGCAAGAGACCCAGTACTTC.

This clonotype was seen only once. The chain uses TRBV15 and TRBJ1-4, with unresolved D. This CDR3 spans 16 amino acids. Deletions cut 2 bases from V and 0 bases from J, with 10 bases between. CDR1 LNHNV and CDR2 YYDKDF come from the germline V gene (reference sequence). The CDR3 DNA reads TGTGCCACCAGCAGATCGTTAAAACCAACTAATGAAAAACTGTTTTTT. The encoded protein is CATSRSLKPTNEKLFF.

This clonotype appeared a few times. The J gene is TRBJ2-5, the V gene TRBV7-3; no clear D gene. The CDR3 consists of 13 residues. V lost 2 bases and J lost 5, with 9 bases in between. The germline CDR1 and CDR2 sequences are SGHTA and FQGTGA. DNA of the CDR3: TGTGCCAGCAGCTTATTTCCAAGGGAGACCCAGTACTTC. It encodes CASSLFPRETQYF.

Ten or more counts support this clonotype. The chain uses TRBV23-1 and TRBJ2-1, with D uncertain. TRBV23-1 is an open reading frame whose function is uncertain. V was trimmed by 3 bases and J by 10 bases, leaving 13 bases between them. CDR3 size: 13 residues. The CDR3 protein is CASSHPARREQFF. CDR3 in DNA: TGCGCCAGCAGTCACCCTGCACGACGGGAGCAGTTCTTC.

This clonotype was seen ten or more times. J is TRBJ2-1 and V is TRBV21-1; the table's D call TRBD1 went unverified against the DNA. TRBV21-1 is a listed pseudogene. CDR3 length equals 13 residues. CDR3 sequence: CASSNRDRGHRFF. The CDR3 nucleotides are TGTGCCAGCAGCAACCGGGACAGGGGGCATAGGTTCTTC.

The sample holds a few counts of this clonotype. One end of the junction varies from germline; a read error may be responsible. The CDR3 sequence is CASSLNGNRPQHF. The CDR3 DNA reads TGCGCCAGCAGCTTGAACGGCAATCGGCCCCAGCATTTT. The chain has TRBV5-1 and TRBJ1-5; the D is unclear. From germline, CDR1 is SGHRS and CDR2 YFSETQ. The CDR3 has 13 amino acids.

The chain carries TRBV6-5 and TRBJ1-2; no definite D call. V lost 4 bases and J 0 bases, leaving 6 bases between the germline ends. CDR1 is MNHEY and CDR2 is SVGAGI in the germline V gene. The CDR3 runs 13 residues. In DNA, the CDR3 is TGTGCCAGCAGTTTTTCTCCTAACTATGGCTACACCTTC. Translated: CASSFSPNYGYTF.

This clonotype was detected only once. The chain couples TRBV29-1 to TRBJ1-2; 10 positions match TRBD1. Germline CDR1 and CDR2: SQVTM and ANQGSEA. The CDR3 sequence is 12 residues long. V trimming: 6 bases; J trimming: 4 bases; junction bases outside the gene matches: 2. CDR3: CSVTGGSYGYTF. The CDR3 DNA reads as TGCAGCGTGACAGGGGGCAGCTATGGCTACACCTTC.

Ten or more counts support this clonotype. The chain couples TRBV18 to TRBJ2-3, with D tentatively TRBD2 (5 bases). The length of the CDR3 is 15 residues. Germline assignment: CDR1 KGHSH and CDR2 LQKENI. V was clipped by 4 bases and J by 8 bases, with 19 bases between them. CDR3 sequence: CASSRMLEGGGTQYF. The CDR3 DNA reads as TGTGCCAGCTCACGGATGCTAGAAGGAGGCGGTACGCAGTATTTT. Full variable domain (rest looked up from reference TRBV18 and TRBJ2-3): NAGVMQNPRHLVRRRGQEARLRCSPMKGHSHVYWYRQLPEEGLKFMVYLQKENIIDESGMPKERFSAEFPKEGPSILRIQQVVRGDSAAYFCASSRMLEGGGTQYFGPGTRLTVL.

Details on this clonotype: A much more abundant neighbour one base away suggests this may be a read error. The chain joins TRBV7-2 to TRBJ2-7; 8 nucleotides line up with TRBD2. V lost 5 bases to trimming and J lost 6 bases; unmatched junction nucleotides: 9. This CDR3 region has 14 residues. CDR1 and CDR2 from the germline V gene are SGHTA and FQGNSA. The CDR3: CASSLSTSGGEQYF. Written as DNA, the CDR3 is TGTGCCAGCAGCCTTAGTACTAGCGGTGGCGAGCAGTACTTC. Combining the CDR3 with reference TRBV7-2 and TRBJ2-7 gives the whole variable domain GAGVSQSPSNKVTEKGKDVELRCDPISGHTALYWYRQSLGQGLEFLIYFQGNSAPDKSGLPSDRFSAERTGGSVSTLTIQRTQQEDSAVYLCASSLSTSGGEQYFGPGTRLTVT.

Concerning this clonotype: A much bigger clone sits one base away, suggesting this may be a read error. J is TRBJ2-3 and V is TRBV20-1, with TRBD1 matching 7 bases. The junction had 14 bases not matched to a gene; V was cut back by 6 bases and J by 8 bases. The CDR3 loop spans 14 amino acids. Germline V CDR1 and CDR2: DFQATT, SNEGSKA (reference sequence). Here the CDR3 reads CSAARQGLAVTQYF. Here the CDR3 DNA reads TGCAGTGCGGCCAGACAGGGTTTAGCAGTTACGCAGTATTTT.

Here the CDR3 DNA reads TGTGCCAGCAGCTTTGGGGAGGGCAATGAGCAGTTCTTC. Translated: CASSFGEGNEQFF. The chain couples TRBV5-6 to TRBJ2-1, with TRBD2 identical over 7 bases. The CDR3 has 13 amino acids. Per germline, CDR1 SGHDT and CDR2 YYEEEE. The V and J ends lost 2 bases and 6 bases, in that order; junction bases with no gene match: 2.

The rearrangement uses TRBV15 and TRBJ2-3; a weak D match, TRBD1 (6 bases). The CDR3 runs 13 residues. The V gene lost 6 bases and the J gene lost 2 bases, with 9 bases spanning the gap. The germline CDR1 and CDR2 sequences are LNHNV and YYDKDF (reference sequence). CDR3 DNA sequence: TGTGCCACCAGGGACAGAGACACAGATACGCAGTATTTT. The encoded protein is CATRDRDTDTQYF.

This clonotype was recorded a few times. The chain carries TRBV28 and TRBJ2-7; the match to TRBD2 covers 11 bases. Germline CDR1 and CDR2: MDHEN and SYDVKM. The CDR3 runs 17 residues. The V and J ends lost 5 bases and 3 bases, in that order; junction bases with no gene match: 12. CDR3 sequence (DNA): TGTGCCAGCAGTAACGTAATCGGGACTAGCGGTCACTACGAGCAGTACTTC. As protein: CASSNVIGTSGHYEQYF.

In regard to this clonotype: A much larger clone differs from this one at a single base, so this may be a read error. The CDR3 ends on some other residue instead of the conserved phenylalanine or tryptophan, so this is likely a read error. V usage is TRBV4-3 and J usage is TRBJ2-1, with 10 positions matching TRBD2. V shed 0 bases, J shed 7 bases, and the junction held 9 bases outside the gene matches. Germline CDR1 and CDR2: LGHNA and YSLEER. The CDR3 consists of 17 residues. The CDR3 spells CASSQDSGASGRNEQFS. The CDR3, as DNA: TGCGCCAGCAGCCAAGATAGCGGGGCTAGCGGGAGAAATGAGCAGTTCTCC.

This clonotype showed up many times. The rearrangement uses TRBV6-6 and TRBJ1-2; D perhaps matches TRBD1 (6 bases). This CDR3 region has 15 residues. Trimming took off 2 bases at V and 8 bases at J, with 18 bases between the two ends. Germline V gene data show CDR1 as MNHNY and CDR2 as SVGAGI (reference sequence). This chain's CDR3 is CASSYGGGGTSGYTF. DNA of the CDR3: TGTGCCAGCAGTTACGGGGGGGGCGGTACAAGCGGCTACACCTTC.

In its sample, this clonotype was seen a few times. The rearrangement joins TRBV3-1 to TRBJ2-5; TRBD2 might be the D (5 bases). This CDR3 region has 16 residues. Looked up from germline, CDR1 is LGHDT and CDR2 is YNNKEL (reference sequence). Trimming cost V 2 bases and J 5 bases, with 18 bases left between them. The CDR3 spells CASSQSVGARQETQYF. CDR3 in DNA: TGTGCCAGCAGCCAATCGGTGGGAGCGAGGCAGGAGACCCAGTACTTC.

There are a few counts of this clonotype. The genes are TRBV28 and TRBJ2-7; 7 nucleotides align to TRBD2. Germline-derived CDR1 and CDR2 are MDHEN and SYDVKM. After removal of 6 bases from V and 2 bases from J, the junction contained 7 bases not matched to a gene. The CDR3 spans 14 residues. The CDR3 protein is CASSSPGTTYEQYF. CDR3 bases: TGTGCCAGCAGCTCCCCCGGGACTACCTACGAGCAGTACTTC.

The chain is built from TRBV27 and TRBJ2-1; D ambiguous. CDR1 and CDR2 (germline): MNHEY, SMNVEV (reference sequence). V lost 4 bases to trimming and J lost 8 bases, with 12 bases between them. This CDR3 has 13 residues. The CDR3 loop is CASSWLSRHEQFF. The CDR3 DNA sequence: TGTGCCAGCAGTTGGCTTTCCCGGCATGAGCAGTTCTTC.

This clonotype showed up many times. The rearrangement links TRBV7-8 to TRBJ1-4, with 7 positions matching TRBD1. Germline V lookup: CDR1 SGHVS, CDR2 FQNEAQ. The CDR3 contains 14 residues. The J segment lost 8 bases and the V segment lost 2 bases, leaving 5 bases of the junction unmatched. The CDR3 spells CASSLLQGKEKLFF. The CDR3 nucleotides are TGTGCCAGCAGCTTATTACAGGGGAAGGAAAAACTGTTTTTT.

Remarks on this clonotype: The junction differs from germline at one of its ends, possibly a read error. This rearrangement joins TRBV5-5 to TRBJ2-1; the match to TRBD2 covers 9 bases. CDR3 length equals 15 residues. Germline V gene data show CDR1 as SGHKS and CDR2 as YYEKEE (reference sequence). This CDR3 is CASSSGTSSHNEQFF. In DNA, the CDR3 is TGTGCCAGCAGCTCTGGGACTAGCTCCCACAATGAGCAGTTCTTC.